This T cell receptor (beta chain) appears in the sequencing data of a study of response to subunit inactivated influenza vaccine. Study results and caveats: Each seasonal influenza vaccination recruits few new T cells, the authors suggested.

TCRdb re-derived calls from the RT-PCR reads in MiXCR, one entry per CDR3 protein. This sample has roughly 760,000 distinct CDR3 sequences, with about 20% found just once. Trimming removed 2 bases from V and 2 bases from J, with 22 bases in between. This CDR3 is 17 amino acids long. CDR1 and CDR2 from the germline V gene are DFQATT and SNEGSKA (reference sequence). This clonotype was seen only a few times. Its target is not known. The sample in question was PBMCs from blood, obtained more than 4 days after vaccination. The chain recombines TRBV20-1 with TRBJ2-7, with TRBD1 as a possible D gene (6 bases). The clonotype comes from a man between 45 and 60 years old who received an inactivated influenza vaccine. CDR3 DNA: TGCAGTGCTAGATCGGTGGGTAGTGGCAGGGGTCCCTACGAGCAGTACTTC. Translation: CSARSVGSGRGPYEQYF.